This TCR beta chain was captured by sequencing in a study of blood T cell repertoires in COVID-19. V lost 3 bases, J lost 2 bases, and 12 bases lay in between. The CDR3 consists of 16 residues. CDR1 and CDR2 from the germline V gene are SGHRS and YFSETQ. As processed by the authors: Reference gene primer amplification in the assay estimated nucleated cell counts. The assay was immunoSEQ multiplex PCR, and TCRdb's table has in-frame clones only and misses some. V and J calls and clone size are as listed in that table; D and trimming were resolved from the DNA. The top ten clones hold just over 7% of a sample with around 320,000 clones, approximately 85% of them seen once.

This chain connects TRBV5-1 to TRBJ2-6; maybe TRBD1 (6 bases). The material sequenced was peripheral blood. This clonotype originated in a human donor in a cohort sampled during active COVID-19. The CDR3 coding sequence is TGCGCCAGCAGCTCTGGGGGCTTCGCTGGGGCCAACGTCCTGACTTTC. This encodes CASSSGGFAGANVLTF.